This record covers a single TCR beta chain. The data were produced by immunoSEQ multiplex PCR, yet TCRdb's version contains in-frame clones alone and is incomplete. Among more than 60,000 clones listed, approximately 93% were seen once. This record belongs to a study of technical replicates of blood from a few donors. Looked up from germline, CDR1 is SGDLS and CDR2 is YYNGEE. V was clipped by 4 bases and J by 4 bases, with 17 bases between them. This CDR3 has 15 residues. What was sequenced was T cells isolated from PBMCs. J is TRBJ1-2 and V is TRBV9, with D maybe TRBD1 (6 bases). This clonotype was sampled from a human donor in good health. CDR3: CASSRDVGQSYGYTF. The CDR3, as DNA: TGTGCCAGCAGCAGAGACGTCGGACAGAGCTATGGCTACACCTTC.